These 15 T cell receptor beta chains originate from one sample sequenced in a study of lymphopenia after photon versus proton radiotherapy. Repertoires were generated with immunoSEQ multiplex PCR, while TCRdb's copy carries only in-frame clones and drops some. The sample holds around 64,000 clones, roughly 90% seen once. Sequencing used peripheral blood, obtained from a patient treated with proton-based radiotherapy. Every receptor here comes from a man older than 75 with esophageal cancer.

The chain links TRBV6-6 to TRBJ1-5, with D uncertain. Between the trimmed V and J ends, which lost 1 base and 4 bases, there was a span of 11 bases. Germline CDR1 reads MNHNY; CDR2 reads SVGAGI (reference sequence). This CDR3 comprises 15 residues. CDR3 DNA sequence: TGTGCCAGCAGTTACTGGCAGAAACGGAATCAGCCCCAGCATTTT. This encodes CASSYWQKRNQPQHF.

The V and J genes are TRBV5-1 and TRBJ1-6; D gene ambiguous. Trimming shortened V by 3 bases and J by 7 bases, and 14 bases separated the two germline ends. Germline CDR1 and CDR2: SGHRS and YFSETQ. The CDR3 has 15 amino acids. In nucleotides, the CDR3 is TGCGCCAGCAGCTCTGACCCCGCCGGGAATTCACCCCTCCACTTT. Protein sequence: CASSSDPAGNSPLHF. Full variable domain (rest looked up from reference TRBV5-1 and TRBJ1-6): KAGVTQTPRYLIKTRGQQVTLSCSPISGHRSVSWYQQTPGQGLQFLFEYFSETQRNKGNFPGRFSGRQFSNSRSEMNVSTLELGDSALYLCASSSDPAGNSPLHFGNGTRLTVT.

This chain joins TRBV30 and TRBJ1-2, with unresolved D. This CDR3 region has 10 residues. Germline values: CDR1 GTSNPN, CDR2 SVGIG (reference sequence). The CDR3 bases are TGTGCTTATGGGAACTATGGCTACACCTTC. Protein: CAYGNYGYTF.

The genes are TRBV30 and TRBJ2-5; a weak D match, TRBD2 (6 bases). Trimming removed 4 bases from V and 1 base from J, with 13 bases in between. CDR3 length: 14 residues. From germline, CDR1 is GTSNPN and CDR2 SVGIG (reference sequence). CDR3 DNA sequence: TGTGCCTGGACCCGGGGAGCGGGCCAAGAGACCCAGTACTTC. Amino acids: CAWTRGAGQETQYF.

In its sample, this clone was seen once. The chain links TRBV5-1 to TRBJ1-6; D ambiguous. V gave up 0 bases and J gave up 7 bases, with 11 bases separating them. Germline-derived CDR1 and CDR2 are SGHRS and YFSETQ. The CDR3 sequence is 15 residues long. CDR3 residues: CASSLVGYRNSPLHF. The DNA for the CDR3 is TGCGCCAGCAGCTTGGTTGGTTATAGGAATTCACCCCTCCACTTT. The entire variable domain, with the rest obtained from reference TRBV5-1 and TRBJ1-6, is as follows: KAGVTQTPRYLIKTRGQQVTLSCSPISGHRSVSWYQQTPGQGLQFLFEYFSETQRNKGNFPGRFSGRQFSNSRSEMNVSTLELGDSALYLCASSLVGYRNSPLHFGNGTRLTVT.

V and J are TRBV29-1 and TRBJ2-1; D not resolved. Trimming pared 3 bases from V and 5 bases from J, leaving 11 bases between. This CDR3 region has 13 residues. Germline V CDR1 and CDR2: SQVTM, ANQGSEA. DNA for the CDR3: TGCAGCGTTGATGGCTTGGGCGACAATGAGCAGTTCTTC. It specifies CSVDGLGDNEQFF.

The CDR3 DNA follows: TGTGCCAGCGAAACAGGTTTCCCCCGGGCTGAAGCTTTCTTT. Encoded protein: CASETGFPRAEAFF. The chain employs TRBV25-1 and TRBJ1-1, with D perhaps TRBD1 (5 bases). In germline, CDR1 is MGHDK, CDR2 SYGVNS. CDR3 size: 14 residues. The germline V and J ends were trimmed by 8 bases and 6 bases, with 19 bases remaining between them.

The chain uses TRBV25-1 and TRBJ1-2; a possible D gene is TRBD1 (5 bases). This CDR3 contains 14 residues. The germline V and J ends were trimmed by 3 bases and 5 bases, with 13 bases remaining between them. Germline-derived CDR1 and CDR2 are MGHDK and SYGVNS. CDR3 amino acids: CASSDQGPKYGYTF. In DNA, the CDR3 is TGTGCCAGCAGTGATCAGGGACCCAAGTATGGCTACACCTTC.

The V call is TRBV7-9, the J call TRBJ2-1; TRBD1 matches 8 bases. Germline CDR1 and CDR2: SEHNR and FQNEAQ (reference sequence). There are 14 residues in the CDR3. J lost 9 bases, V lost 5 bases, and 9 bases had no gene match. The CDR3 coding sequence is TGTGCCAGCAGCCCAGGCAGGGGGCTCAGTGAGCAGTTCTTC. It specifies CASSPGRGLSEQFF.

The chain employs TRBV19 and TRBJ1-2, with 8 bases aligning to TRBD1. The germline gives CDR1 LNHDA, CDR2 SQIVND (reference sequence). This CDR3 region has 13 residues. The junction had 5 bases not matched to a gene; V was cut back by 8 bases and J by 3 bases. DNA of the CDR3: TGTGCCAGTCGGACAGGGCAGGACTATGGCTACACCTTC. This codes for CASRTGQDYGYTF.

DNA of the CDR3: TGCAGCGTTGAAGGTGGGACCCCGGGGGACTACGAGCAGTACTTC. Translating gives CSVEGGTPGDYEQYF. V and J are TRBV29-1 and TRBJ2-7; possible D gene TRBD2, 6 bases. Per the germline V gene, CDR1 is SQVTM and CDR2 is ANQGSEA. The CDR3 contains 15 residues. V lost 1 base and J lost 3, with 16 bases in between.

The chain employs TRBV4-1 and TRBJ1-6; 7 bases agree with TRBD1. CDR3 length: 18 amino acids. Losses at the gene ends were 4 bases for V and 6 bases for J; bases not matched to a gene: 15. Germline CDR1 reads MGHRA; CDR2 reads YSYEKL. For the CDR3, the DNA is TGCGCCAGCAGCCTAAGCCCGGCCGGACAGGCGTTTAATTCACCCCTCCACTTT. Encoded protein: CASSLSPAGQAFNSPLHF.

The chain is built from TRBV2 and TRBJ2-2; 9 bases match TRBD2. There are 13 residues in the CDR3. The V segment lost 6 bases and the J segment 7 bases; nucleotides outside the gene matches: 3. CDR1 and CDR2 (germline): SNHLY, FYNNEI. The CDR3 sequence: CASSGTSHGELFF. In nucleotides, the CDR3 is TGTGCCAGCAGCGGGACTAGCCACGGGGAGCTGTTTTTT.

The chain recombines TRBV19 with TRBJ1-5; 7 bases agree with TRBD1. The length of the CDR3 is 13 residues. V lost 6 bases and J lost 4; bases outside the gene matches: 3. Germline V gene data show CDR1 as LNHDA and CDR2 as SQIVND (reference sequence). CDR3 region: CASSPDRNQPQHF. The CDR3 DNA follows: TGTGCCAGTAGCCCGGACAGGAATCAGCCCCAGCATTTT.

The chain links TRBV7-2 to TRBJ2-7, with unresolved D. CDR3 length: 12 amino acids. Germline values: CDR1 SGHTA, CDR2 FQGNSA. Trimming shortened V by 4 bases and J by 3 bases, and 7 bases separated the two germline ends. The CDR3 protein is CASSSQVYEQYF. In DNA, the CDR3 is TGTGCCAGCAGCTCCCAGGTCTACGAGCAGTACTTC.